The 3 T cell receptor beta chains reported below all come from one sample, sequenced in a study of early T cells in non-severe SARS-CoV-2 infection. TCRdb processed the 5' RACE reads anew with MiXCR; each CDR3 protein has one entry. This table holds around 25,000 distinct CDR3 sequences, 2.9% found once. Sequencing used whole blood. These receptor sequences come from an adult who was a healthcare worker with PCR-confirmed SARS-CoV-2 infection or an uninfected control (not recorded which).

The rearrangement links TRBV6-2 or TRBV6-3 to TRBJ2-2, with TRBD2 matching over 7 bases. Per germline, CDR1 MNHEY and CDR2 SVGEGT. This CDR3 spans 17 amino acids. Germline trimming cut 3 bases from V and 5 bases from J; bases unmatched to any gene: 12. Written as DNA, the CDR3 is TGTGCCAGCAGTTATAAGGGGACTATAGAAGGGACCGGGGAGCTGTTTTTT. Translation: CASSYKGTIEGTGELFF.

This clonotype came up many times. The chain has TRBV3-1 and TRBJ1-6; TRBD1 agrees at 10 bases. CDR3 length: 15 amino acids. CDR1 is LGHDT, CDR2 YNNKEL, per germline (reference sequence). With 1 base clipped from V and 9 bases from J, the junction kept 3 bases outside the gene matches. CDR3 loop: CASSQAGQGSSPLHF. The CDR3 coding sequence is TGTGCCAGCAGCCAAGCGGGACAGGGGAGTTCACCCCTCCACTTT.

This clonotype came up many times. The chain combines TRBV10-3 with TRBJ1-2, with D possibly being TRBD1 (5 bases). This CDR3 contains 15 residues. The ends were cut back, 3 bases at V and 2 bases at J, with 13 bases in the middle. Looked up from germline, CDR1 is ENHRY and CDR2 is SYGVKD. CDR3 amino acids: CAISDFNRKNYGYTF. For the CDR3, the DNA is TGTGCCATCAGTGACTTCAACAGGAAGAACTATGGCTACACCTTC.